This TCR beta chain was captured in a study of technical replicates of blood from a handful of donors. This CDR3 spans 15 amino acids. Germline CDR1 reads MNHNS; CDR2 reads SASEGT. V was clipped by 8 bases and J by 0 bases, with 14 bases between them. Here immunoSEQ multiplex PCR was the method, and the copy in TCRdb shows in-frame clones only, minus some. The table includes 65,000 to 95,000 clones, roughly 98% detected once. The chain is built from TRBV6-1 and TRBJ2-1, with D possibly TRBD2 on 6 matching bases. The sequence came from a human donor in good health. The material sequenced was T cells isolated from PBMCs. As DNA, the CDR3 is TGTGCCAGCCGCGGCGGGACCACCTCCTACAATGAGCAGTTCTTC. Protein product: CASRGGTTSYNEQFF.